A selection of T cell receptor beta chains follows, all from one sample in a study of human CD4 T cells and Enterobacteriaceae. Produced via immunoSEQ multiplex PCR; TCRdb's table is partial and in-frame only. Found here are about 26,000 clones, approximately 81% of them singletons; the top ten hold around 0.96%. Material: memory CD4+ T cells from blood. The receptors stem from a human donor in good health. Both conserved end residues are part of each CDR3. The order of the fields is J gene, clone size, V gene, D gene, CDR3 DNA, CDR3 protein. The D gene is left open where the match is weak. Only some rows state a clone size, as once, few, many or a class for expanded clones.

>TRBJ1-6|once|TRBV7-9|TRBD1
TGTGCCAGCAGCCGCGGACAGGGTTATTCACCCCTCCACTTT
CASSRGQGYSPLHF
>TRBJ2-2|-|TRBV27|TRBD2
TGTGCCAGCAGTCTAAACTCCGGCACAAGACTAGCGGGGGGCTGGGGCGGGGAGCTGTTTTTT
CASSLNSGTRLAGGWGGELFF
>TRBJ2-1|-|TRBV7-3|TRBD2
TGTGCCAGCAGCGCATCCTTATCTAGCGGGAGTCAGTTCTTC
CASSASLSSGSQFF
>TRBJ2-3|-|TRBV30|-
TGTGCCTGGAGTGCCCCAACAACCCCTAGGGAAAGCACAGATACGCAGTATTTT
CAWSAPTTPRESTDTQYF
>TRBJ1-5|-|TRBV5-1|-
TGCGCCAGCAGCTTGGGTGGGGGGGATCAGCCCCAGCATTTT
CASSLGGGDQPQHF
>TRBJ2-3|-|TRBV9|-
TGTGCCAGCAGCGGACGCAACGTTGATACGCAGTATTTT
CASSGRNVDTQYF
>TRBJ1-2|-|TRBV5-4|-
TGTGCCAGCAGCTTGGACGGAAGGGAGGGCTACACCTTC
CASSLDGREGYTF
>TRBJ2-5|few|TRBV7-9|-
TGTGCCAGCAGCGCAGAAGGGACCCAGTACTTC
CASSAEGTQYF
>TRBJ2-7|once|TRBV4-1|TRBD1
TGCGCCAGCAGCCCCTCCCAGGGGGCAGGGTCCTACGAGCAGTACTTC
CASSPSQGAGSYEQYF
>TRBJ1-5|-|TRBV19|TRBD1
TGTGCCAGTTCCGGTCTAGGGACAGGGGGTCAGCCCCAGCATTTT
CASSGLGTGGQPQHF
>TRBJ1-2|once|TRBV5-1|-
TGCGCCAGCAGCTTGGACACTAACTATGGCTACACCTTC
CASSLDTNYGYTF
>TRBJ2-7|once|TRBV5-5|-
TGTGCCAGCAGCTCTTGGGGAAACTACGAGCAGTACTTC
CASSSWGNYEQYF
>TRBJ1-1|few|TRBV19|TRBD1
TGTGCCAGTAGTAAGCCTACGCGGGACAGCCGCCGGGACACTGAAGCTTTCTTT
CASSKPTRDSRRDTEAFF
>TRBJ2-3|once|TRBV19|TRBD2
TGTGCCAGTAGTAGCCGCGGGGGTGGGACAGATACGCAGTATTTT
CASSSRGGGTDTQYF
>TRBJ2-7|-|TRBV2|TRBD1
TGTGCCAGCAAAGAGGACAGGGCCCCGCTCGAGCAGTACTTC
CASKEDRAPLEQYF
>TRBJ2-4|-|TRBV28|-
TGTGCCAGCAGTTTAGGGGGGATAGCCAAAAACATTCAGTACTTC
CASSLGGIAKNIQYF
>TRBJ1-3|-|TRBV5-1|-
TGCGCCAGCAGCCCAGGGAGCTCTGGAAACACCATATATTTT
CASSPGSSGNTIYF
>TRBJ2-5|once|TRBV7-9|TRBD1
TGTGCCAGCAGCGTCGGGACAGGGGGCAAAGAGACCCAGTACTTC
CASSVGTGGKETQYF
>TRBJ2-5|-|TRBV25-1|TRBD2
TGTGCCAGCAGTGACCCACAGGTAGCCCTAGCGGGGAGAGAGACCCAGTACTTC
CASSDPQVALAGRETQYF
>TRBJ2-1|-|TRBV27|TRBD1
TGTGCCAGCAGTCGGGACAGCTCGGGCATCCGGTTCTTC
CASSRDSSGIRFF
>TRBJ2-7|-|TRBV29-1|TRBD2
TGCAGCGCGCAAAGCGGGGTCTACGAGCAGTACTTC
CSAQSGVYEQYF
>TRBJ1-6|-|TRBV9|-
TGTGCCAGCAGCCCCCAAGTTGGTAATTCACCCCTCCACTTT
CASSPQVGNSPLHF
>TRBJ2-3|-|TRBV2|TRBD2
TGTGCCGGTTTAGCGGGAGGAGGCACAGATACGCAGTATTTT
CAGLAGGGTDTQYF
>TRBJ2-5|-|TRBV30|-
TGTGCCTGGGATCCGGTGTCAAGTGGGACCCAGTACTTC
CAWDPVSSGTQYF
>TRBJ1-5|once|TRBV28|-
TGTGCCAGCAGCCGGGGGGGGGACAATCAGCCCCAGCATTTT
CASSRGGDNQPQHF
>TRBJ2-5|-|TRBV7-2|TRBD2
TGTGCCAGCAGCTTAGGCGTAGCGGGAATGGGGGAGACCCAGTACTTC
CASSLGVAGMGETQYF
>TRBJ1-4|-|TRBV19|-
TGTGCCAGTAAGAGGGACAAGGCAACTAATGAAAAACTGTTTTTT
CASKRDKATNEKLFF
>TRBJ2-2|-|TRBV2|-
TGTGCCAGCAGGTACCTTGCTCCGAACACCGGGGAGCTGTTTTTT
CASRYLAPNTGELFF
>TRBJ2-1|-|TRBV5-1|-
TGCGCCAGCAGCTTGGCCCACGGAAGCTCCTACAATGAGCAGTTCTTC
CASSLAHGSSYNEQFF
>TRBJ1-1|-|TRBV19|-
TGTGCCAGTATTGCCCGACCTTACGAGGGAGCTTTCTTT
CASIARPYEGAFF
>TRBJ2-1|-|TRBV4-2|-
TGTGCCAGCAGCCAAGTTGAGGGTACCTACAATGAGCAGTTCTTC
CASSQVEGTYNEQFF
>TRBJ2-7|-|TRBV18|TRBD2
TGTGCCAGCTCACCACAACCGGGGGGTAGCTCCTACGAGCAGTACTTC
CASSPQPGGSSYEQYF
>TRBJ2-1|-|TRBV10-3|-
TGTGCCATCGGACCCTACAATGAGCAGTTCTTC
CAIGPYNEQFF
>TRBJ2-5|few|TRBV10-3|-
TGTGCCATCAGTGTAATAGCAGGGCTCGAGACCCAGTACTTC
CAISVIAGLETQYF
>TRBJ1-1|-|TRBV7-2|TRBD1
TGTGCCAGCAGCCGCCGGACAGGCTTCCCTAACATGAACACTGAAGCTTTCTTT
CASSRRTGFPNMNTEAFF
>TRBJ1-6|-|TRBV5-1|-
TGCGCCAGCAGTCCCGCTGTTTCTAATTCACCCCTCCACTTT
CASSPAVSNSPLHF